This T cell receptor (beta chain) was recovered during a study of blood T cell repertoires in COVID-19. About the research overall: T cells, B-cell-depleted T cells, or PBMCs supplied cDNA or gDNA.

Germline V gene lookup returns CDR1 LNHNV and CDR2 YYDKDF (reference sequence). With 9 bases removed from V and 2 bases from J, the gap between germline ends came to 13 bases. This CDR3 contains 14 residues. Original processing methods: It was from reference gene primer amplification that nucleated cell counts were estimated. The method was immunoSEQ multiplex PCR; TCRdb's version includes in-frame clones alone and lacks a portion of them. That table gives V, J and clone size, and the DNA gave D and trimming. The sample gives about 43,000 clones, around 90% of which show up once; 15% is in the top ten.

This sequence joins TRBV15 and TRBJ1-4; the D is unclear. This receptor was taken from a man aged 55 to 70 with active COVID-19. Sequences were obtained from peripheral blood. This CDR3 is CATSPGSTNEKLFF. The CDR3 bases are TGTGCCACATCTCCCGGGTCTACTAATGAAAAACTGTTTTTT. Together with reference TRBV15 and TRBJ1-4, the CDR3 gives the full variable domain: DAMVIQNPRYQVTQFGKPVTLSCSQTLNHNVMYWYQQKSSQAPKLLFHYYDKDFNNEADTPDNFQSRRPNTSFCFLDIRSPGLGDTAMYLCATSPGSTNEKLFFGSGTQLSVL.